The clone carrying this T cell receptor (beta chain) was observed a few times. What it binds is not known. The table came from immunoSEQ multiplex PCR; TCRdb's copy has only in-frame clones and leaves some out. The data show about 980,000 clones, around 80% seen once. These data originate in a study of shared clonotypes between healthy human individuals. As for the study in general: With ages of 18 to 49, the donors were a couple of women and a few men.

The CDR3 extends over 18 amino acids. Trimming took 4 bases from V and 0 from J; bases not matched to a gene: 10. The germline V gene encodes CDR1 SEHNR and CDR2 FQNEAQ (reference sequence). The study, taken as a whole, reports: Naive CD4 clonotypes overlapped across a handful of donors at about 5.2%.

Participating donors were healthy, HIV-negative adults free of recent acute infections or vaccinations. The study separated CD4+ cells into CD45RA+ naive and CD45RA-negative memory subsets. The chain recombines TRBV7-9 with TRBJ2-7; 12 nucleotides line up with TRBD2. Sequencing input: memory CD4+ T cells sorted from blood. Subset specified: CD45RA-negative fraction. The origin of this receptor is a man aged 18 to 30 in good health. The CDR3 DNA reads as TGTGCCAGCAGCTCTCCTGGACTAGCGGGGTGGAACTCCTACGAGCAGTACTTC. Translating it yields CASSSPGLAGWNSYEQYF.